This entry lists 8 T cell receptor beta chains sequenced from one sample in a study of shared clonotypes between healthy human individuals. Method: immunoSEQ multiplex PCR; TCRdb's copy keeps in-frame clones and lacks some. Here the sample spans approximately 1.4 million clones, approximately 98% being singletons. The specimen sequenced was naive CD4+ T cells sorted from blood. The subset here: CD45RA+ positively selected. The receptors come from a man under 40 in good health.

The chain combines TRBV7-7 with TRBJ2-7; TRBD1 is a possible D gene (6 bases). Germline lookup yields CDR1 SSHAT and CDR2 FNYEAQ (reference sequence). The germline V and J ends were trimmed by 5 bases and 3 bases, with 11 bases remaining between them. This CDR3 has 13 amino acids. The CDR3, as DNA: TGTGCCAGCAGCCCCGGACAGTACTACGAGCAGTACTTC. It encodes CASSPGQYYEQYF.

The chain uses TRBV19 and TRBJ2-7, with TRBD2 matching over 11 bases. V was pared by 6 bases and J by 2 bases, with 6 bases of the junction left unmatched. Germline V gene lookup returns CDR1 LNHDA and CDR2 SQIVND (reference sequence). The CDR3 totals 15 residues. The CDR3 nucleotides read TGTGCCAGTAGGCCCACTAGCGGGAGACCCTACGAGCAGTACTTC. This encodes CASRPTSGRPYEQYF.

As concerns this clone: The same CDR3 also results from other DNA sequences found in this sample. V is TRBV9 and J is TRBJ2-3; D gene ambiguous. The CDR3 has 13 residues. Germline CDR1 reads SGDLS; CDR2 reads YYNGEE. V was trimmed by 0 bases and J by 1 base, leaving 3 bases between them. This CDR3 reads CASSVVGTDTQYF. CDR3 nucleotides: TGTGCCAGCAGCGTAGTAGGCACAGATACGCAGTATTTT.

The rearrangement uses TRBV28 and TRBJ2-7, with TRBD2 identical over 13 bases. Per the germline V gene, CDR1 is MDHEN and CDR2 is SYDVKM. The V and J ends lost 7 bases and 6 bases, in that order; junction bases with no gene match: 15. This CDR3 region has 17 residues. In DNA, the CDR3 is TGTGCCAGCACCTTGATCTCCGGGCGACTAGCGGGAGGCGAGCAGTACTTC. It translates to CASTLISGRLAGGEQYF.

The CDR3 sequence is CASSPSLPDIPNPYEQYF. The CDR3 nucleotides read TGCGCCAGCAGCCCAAGCCTACCGGACATTCCTAACCCCTACGAGCAGTACTTC. The V gene is TRBV4-1, the J gene TRBJ2-7, with a tentative D call TRBD1 (5 bases). From germline, CDR1 is MGHRA and CDR2 YSYEKL. The CDR3 runs 18 residues. V shed 4 bases and J shed 2 bases, with 24 bases lying between them.

The V gene is TRBV9, the J gene TRBJ2-1; D perhaps matches TRBD2 (6 bases). V dropped 4 bases and J dropped 1 base, with 9 bases sitting between them. Germline loops: CDR1 SGDLS, CDR2 YYNGEE. This CDR3 contains 14 residues. CDR3 in amino acids: CASSFRGSYNEQFF. The CDR3 DNA follows: TGTGCCAGCAGCTTTCGGGGGTCCTACAATGAGCAGTTCTTC. Variable domain in full (rest from reference TRBV9 and TRBJ2-1): DSGVTQTPKHLITATGQRVTLRCSPRSGDLSVYWYQQSLDQGLQFLIQYYNGEERAKGNILERFSAQQFPDLHSELNLSSLELGDSALYFCASSFRGSYNEQFFGPGTRLTVL.

The chain uses TRBV5-4 and TRBJ2-5; D assignment may be TRBD1 or TRBD2 (6 bases each). Trimming took 0 bases from V and 1 from J, leaving 10 bases between them. The V gene's germline CDR1 is SGHNT and CDR2 YYREEE (reference sequence). The CDR3 length is 15 residues. The CDR3 DNA follows: TGTGCCAGCAGCTTGGTCGGGGGCATCCAAGAGACCCAGTACTTC. Translation gives CASSLVGGIQETQYF.

The rearrangement joins TRBV29-1 to TRBJ2-1, with TRBD2 matching over 14 bases. Looked up from germline, CDR1 is SQVTM and CDR2 is ANQGSEA. V lost 4 bases and J lost 7; bases outside the gene matches: 0. CDR3 length equals 13 residues. The CDR3 is CSVGTSGRNEQFF. In DNA, the CDR3 is TGCAGCGTTGGGACTAGCGGGAGGAATGAGCAGTTCTTC.